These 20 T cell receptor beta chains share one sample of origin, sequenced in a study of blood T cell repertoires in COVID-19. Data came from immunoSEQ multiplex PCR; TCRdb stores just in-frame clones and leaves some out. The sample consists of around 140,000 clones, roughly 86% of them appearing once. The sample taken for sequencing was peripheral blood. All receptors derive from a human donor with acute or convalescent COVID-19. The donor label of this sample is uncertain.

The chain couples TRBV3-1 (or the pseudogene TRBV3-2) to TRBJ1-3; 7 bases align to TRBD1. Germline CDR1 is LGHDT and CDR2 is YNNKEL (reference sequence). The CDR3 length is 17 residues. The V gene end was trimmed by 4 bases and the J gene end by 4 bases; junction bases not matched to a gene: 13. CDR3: CASSPKAGTVGGNTIYF. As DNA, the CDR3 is TGTGCCAGCAGCCCAAAGGCGGGGACAGTCGGAGGAAACACCATATATTTT.

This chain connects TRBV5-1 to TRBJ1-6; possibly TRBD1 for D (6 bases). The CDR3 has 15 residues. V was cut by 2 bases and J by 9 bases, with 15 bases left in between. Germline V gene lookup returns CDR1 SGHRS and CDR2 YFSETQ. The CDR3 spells CASSFGGGASSPLHF. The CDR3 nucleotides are TGCGCCAGCAGCTTTGGAGGGGGGGCTAGTTCACCCCTCCACTTT.

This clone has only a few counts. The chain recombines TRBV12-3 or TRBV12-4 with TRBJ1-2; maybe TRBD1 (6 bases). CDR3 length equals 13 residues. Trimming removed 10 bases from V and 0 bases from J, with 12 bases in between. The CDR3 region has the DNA TGTGCCACCCTAGACAGGACTAACTATGGCTACACCTTC. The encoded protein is CATLDRTNYGYTF.

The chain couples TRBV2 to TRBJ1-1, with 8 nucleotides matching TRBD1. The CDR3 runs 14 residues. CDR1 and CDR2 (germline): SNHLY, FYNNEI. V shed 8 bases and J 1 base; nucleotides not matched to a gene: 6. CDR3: CASARDRSNTEAFF. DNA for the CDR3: TGTGCCAGCGCACGGGACAGGTCGAACACTGAAGCTTTCTTT. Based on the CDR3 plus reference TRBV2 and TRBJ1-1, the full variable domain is EPEVTQTPSHQVTQMGQEVILRCVPISNHLYFYWYRQILGQKVEFLVSFYNNEISEKSEIFDDQFSVERPDGSNFTLKIRSTKLEDSAMYFCASARDRSNTEAFFGQGTRLTVV.

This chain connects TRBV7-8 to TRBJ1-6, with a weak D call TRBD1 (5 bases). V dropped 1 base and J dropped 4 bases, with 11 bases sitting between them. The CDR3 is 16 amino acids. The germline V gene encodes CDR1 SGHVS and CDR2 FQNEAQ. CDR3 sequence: CASSLEGQAYNSPLHF. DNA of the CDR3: TGTGCCAGCAGCTTAGAGGGGCAGGCATATAATTCACCCCTCCACTTT.

CDR3 loop: CASSQRGMVETQYF. The CDR3 nucleotides are TGTGCCAGCAGCCAAAGGGGGATGGTGGAGACCCAGTACTTC. The rearrangement links TRBV4-2 to TRBJ2-5; D is possibly TRBD1 (6 bases). Germline CDR1 is LGHNA and CDR2 is YNFKEQ. CDR3 length equals 14 residues. Trimming removed 2 bases at V and 5 bases at J, with 12 bases between.

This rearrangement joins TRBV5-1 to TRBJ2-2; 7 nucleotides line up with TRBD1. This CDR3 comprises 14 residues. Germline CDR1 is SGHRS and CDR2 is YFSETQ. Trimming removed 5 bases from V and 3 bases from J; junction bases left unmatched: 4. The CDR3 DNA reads TGCGCCAGCAGTTTTACAGGGGACACCGGGGAGCTGTTTTTT. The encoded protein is CASSFTGDTGELFF.

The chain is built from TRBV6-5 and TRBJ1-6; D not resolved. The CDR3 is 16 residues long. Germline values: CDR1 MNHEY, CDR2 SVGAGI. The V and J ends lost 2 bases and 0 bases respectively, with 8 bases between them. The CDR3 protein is CASSYGQSSYNSPLHF. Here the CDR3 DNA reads TGTGCCAGCAGTTACGGGCAGAGCTCCTATAATTCACCCCTCCACTTT.

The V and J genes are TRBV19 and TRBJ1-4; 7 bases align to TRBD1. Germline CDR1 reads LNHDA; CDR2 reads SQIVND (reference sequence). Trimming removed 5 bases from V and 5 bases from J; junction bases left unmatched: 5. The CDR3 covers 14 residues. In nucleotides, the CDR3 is TGTGCCAGTAGTTCAGACAGGGAAAATGAAAAACTGTTTTTT. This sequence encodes CASSSDRENEKLFF.

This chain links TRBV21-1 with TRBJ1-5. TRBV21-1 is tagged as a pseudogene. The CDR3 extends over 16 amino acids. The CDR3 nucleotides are TGTGCCAGCAGCAAAGGGAAGCGTGGCTTCGGGCAGCCCCAGCATTTT. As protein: CASSKGKRGFGQPQHF.

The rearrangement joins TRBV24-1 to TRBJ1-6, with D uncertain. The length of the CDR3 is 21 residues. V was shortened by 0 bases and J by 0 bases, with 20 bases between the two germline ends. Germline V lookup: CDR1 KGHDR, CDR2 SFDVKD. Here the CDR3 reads CATSDLDSRQPRSSYNSPLHF. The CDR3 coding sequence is TGTGCCACCAGTGATTTGGATTCGAGGCAGCCGAGGAGCTCCTATAATTCACCCCTCCACTTT.

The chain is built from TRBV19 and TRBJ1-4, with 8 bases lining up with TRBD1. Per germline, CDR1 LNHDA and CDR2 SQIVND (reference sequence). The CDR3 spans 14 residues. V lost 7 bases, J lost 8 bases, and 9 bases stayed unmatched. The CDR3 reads CASKDRAQGEKLFF. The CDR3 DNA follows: TGTGCCAGTAAGGACAGGGCACAGGGGGAAAAACTGTTTTTT.

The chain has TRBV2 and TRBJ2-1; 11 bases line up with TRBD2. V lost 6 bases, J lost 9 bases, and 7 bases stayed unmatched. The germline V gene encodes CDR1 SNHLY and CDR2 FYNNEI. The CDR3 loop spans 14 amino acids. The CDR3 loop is CASRGLAAGGEQFF. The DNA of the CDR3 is TGTGCCAGCAGGGGACTAGCGGCCGGGGGTGAGCAGTTCTTC.

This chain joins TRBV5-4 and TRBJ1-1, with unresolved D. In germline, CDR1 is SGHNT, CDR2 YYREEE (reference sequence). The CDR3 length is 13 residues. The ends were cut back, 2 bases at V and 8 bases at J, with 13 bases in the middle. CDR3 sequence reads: CASSFIPGREAFF. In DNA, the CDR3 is TGTGCCAGCAGCTTTATCCCGGGTCGGGAAGCTTTCTTT.

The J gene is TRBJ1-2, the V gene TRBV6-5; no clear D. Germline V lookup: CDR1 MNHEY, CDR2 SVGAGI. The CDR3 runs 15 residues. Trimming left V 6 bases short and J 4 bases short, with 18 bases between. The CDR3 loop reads CASSPLLTAIYGYTF. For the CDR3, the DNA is TGTGCCAGCAGCCCCCTCCTCACAGCTATCTATGGCTACACCTTC.

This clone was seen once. The CDR3 sequence: CASSFDRVGEKLFF. The CDR3 nucleotides read TGTGCCAGCAGCTTCGACAGGGTGGGAGAAAAACTGTTTTTT. V is TRBV7-9 and J is TRBJ1-4; TRBD1 agrees at 7 bases. The CDR3 extends over 14 amino acids. In germline, CDR1 is SEHNR, CDR2 FQNEAQ (reference sequence). J gave up 8 bases and V 3 bases, and 6 bases lay outside the gene matches.

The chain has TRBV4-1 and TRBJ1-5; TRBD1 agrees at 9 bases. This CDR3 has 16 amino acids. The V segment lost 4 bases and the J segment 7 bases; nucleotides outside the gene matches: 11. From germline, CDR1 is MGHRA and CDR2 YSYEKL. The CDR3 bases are TGCGCCAGCAGCCTGGATGTAGGGACAGGGAACCAGCCCCAGCATTTT. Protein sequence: CASSLDVGTGNQPQHF.

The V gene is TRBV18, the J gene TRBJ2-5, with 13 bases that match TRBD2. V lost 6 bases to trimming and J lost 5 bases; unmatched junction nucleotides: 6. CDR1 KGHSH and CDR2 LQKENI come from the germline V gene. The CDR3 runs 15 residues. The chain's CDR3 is CASSPGTSGVETQYF. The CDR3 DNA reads TGTGCCAGCTCGCCCGGGACTAGCGGGGTTGAGACCCAGTACTTC. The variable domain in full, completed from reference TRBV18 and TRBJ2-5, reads NAGVMQNPRHLVRRRGQEARLRCSPMKGHSHVYWYRQLPEEGLKFMVYLQKENIIDESGMPKERFSAEFPKEGPSILRIQQVVRGDSAAYFCASSPGTSGVETQYFGPGTRLLVL.

The DNA for the CDR3 is TGTGCCAGCAGCCCCAAAAGGGGAATCTATGGCTACACCTTC. Translated: CASSPKRGIYGYTF. The V call is TRBV21-1, the J call TRBJ1-2; the table gives TRBD1 as D, unverified against the DNA. TRBV21-1 is reported as a pseudogene. CDR3 length: 14 amino acids.

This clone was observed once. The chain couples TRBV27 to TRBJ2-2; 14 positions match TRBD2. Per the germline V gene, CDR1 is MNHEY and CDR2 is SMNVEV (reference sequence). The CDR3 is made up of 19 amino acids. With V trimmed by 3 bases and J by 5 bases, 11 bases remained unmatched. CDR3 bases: TGTGCCAGCAGTTTTTCCCCCCCGGGACTAGCGGGGGAGACCGGGGAGCTGTTTTTT. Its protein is CASSFSPPGLAGETGELFF.